This TCR beta chain was identified during a study of T cell responses to AZD1222 COVID-19 vaccine. Study background: Pooling of second doses given at about 4 or about 12 weeks was done.

In regard to this clone: No antigen is known for it.

The study's findings and limits: Donors, mostly white British, included more females; clonal diversity was possibly underestimated.

The table came from immunoSEQ multiplex PCR; TCRdb's copy has only in-frame clones and leaves some out. Of roughly 150,000 clones listed, just over 90% were seen once; the top ten hold less than 2%. The CDR3 runs to 15 residues. V gave up 0 bases and J gave up 7 bases, with 15 bases separating them. Germline V gene lookup returns CDR1 MNHEY and CDR2 SVGEGT. Specimen: peripheral blood, collected on day 0 of AZD1222 vaccination. This receptor was identified in an adult in good health. The chain recombines TRBV6-2 or TRBV6-3 with TRBJ1-2; D might be TRBD1 (6 bases). The CDR3, as DNA: TGTGCCAGCAGTTACTCGATGTCCGGACAGACTGGCTACACCTTC. This codes for CASSYSMSGQTGYTF.